Listed below are T cell receptor beta chains from one sample, sequenced in a study of shared clonotypes between healthy human individuals. The data were produced by immunoSEQ multiplex PCR, yet TCRdb's version contains in-frame clones alone and is incomplete. Counted here are millions of clones, about 92% occurring once; the ten biggest clones make up about 0.13%. Sequencing was performed on naive CD4+ T cells sorted from blood. The origin of the receptors is a man between 18 and 35 years old in good health. Each CDR3 is given with its conserved first and last residue. The D gene is left open where the match is weak. Where a row states a size, it is once, few, many or the class of an expanded clone; other rows omit it.

j_call clone_size d_call v_call cdr3_nt cdr3_aa
TRBJ2-7 NA TRBD2 TRBV6-6 TGTGCCAGCAGCCGCCGAGCGGGAGGCTACGAGCAGTACTTC CASSRRAGGYEQYF
TRBJ2-7 NA NA TRBV29-1 TGCAGCGTCCGTTTCGAAGACAGGACTACCTACGAGCAGTACTTC CSVRFEDRTTYEQYF
TRBJ1-6 NA NA TRBV19 TGTGCCAGTAGACTAGGGGAAGTGAATTCACCCCTCCACTTT CASRLGEVNSPLHF
TRBJ2-3 NA NA TRBV15 TGTGCCACCAGCAGAGGAGGGTCCGCGACAGATACGCAGTATTTT CATSRGGSATDTQYF
TRBJ2-2 NA NA TRBV6-5 TGTGCCATCTCGGCTTCGGGGGCCGGCGGCGGGGAGCTGTTTTTT CAISASGAGGGELFF
TRBJ2-7 NA TRBD1 TRBV29-1 TGCAGCGGCTTAGATACAGGGGAAGCCCCCTACGAGCAGTACTTC CSGLDTGEAPYEQYF
TRBJ1-2 NA TRBD1 TRBV28 TGTGCCAGCAGTCGTACCGGGACAGGGTATGGCTACACCTTC CASSRTGTGYGYTF
TRBJ1-4 NA TRBD1 TRBV13 TGTGCCAGCGGGAGGGGGCCAACTAATGAAAAACTGTTTTTT CASGRGPTNEKLFF
TRBJ2-7 NA TRBD2 TRBV5-4 TGTGCCAGCAGCCTCGGGGGGACGAACTACGAGCAGTACTTC CASSLGGTNYEQYF
TRBJ2-6 NA NA TRBV5-5 TGTGCCAGCAGCTTGATACGCGCGACCTCTGGGGCCAACGTCCTGACTTTC CASSLIRATSGANVLTF
TRBJ2-2 NA TRBD2 TRBV4-1 TGCGCCAGCAGCCAAGTTAGGGGGGGACTGAGGCGGGAGGGCCTCACCGGGGAGCTGTTTTTT CASSQVRGGLRREGLTGELFF
TRBJ1-1 NA TRBD1 TRBV2 TGTGCCAGCAGTGTGGACAGGGGGCTTGTGGGCACTGAAGCTTTCTTT CASSVDRGLVGTEAFF
TRBJ2-7 NA TRBD1 TRBV2 TGTGCCAGCAGTGTTCGACAGGGGAACTACGAGCAGTACTTC CASSVRQGNYEQYF
TRBJ2-1 NA TRBD1 TRBV9 TGTGCCAGCAGTGTCTCTGGGACAGGGAGTAATGAGCAGTTCTTC CASSVSGTGSNEQFF
TRBJ2-3 NA NA TRBV5-1 TGCGCCAGCAGCTTGGCCGGGCAAGGTGGGGCAGATACGCAGTATTTT CASSLAGQGGADTQYF
TRBJ1-5 NA NA TRBV2 TGTGCCAGCAGCCCTAGGGACGGAGGCAATCAGCCCCAGCATTTT CASSPRDGGNQPQHF
TRBJ2-2 once TRBD1 TRBV2 TGTGCCAGCAGAGGGGACAGGAGCACCGGGGAGCTGTTTTTT CASRGDRSTGELFF
TRBJ1-3 NA NA TRBV15 TGTGCCACCAGCAGAGATGGAGGGGCGCGAGGAAACACCATATATTTT CATSRDGGARGNTIYF
TRBJ2-7 few NA TRBV28 TGTGCCAGCAGATCCTCCAGTCCCCCGATTGTGGACTTC CASRSSSPPIVDF
TRBJ2-1 NA NA TRBV6-5 TGTGCCAGCAGGCCCGGGACGGATGAAAATGAGCAGTTCTTC CASRPGTDENEQFF
TRBJ2-3 NA TRBD2 TRBV4-3 TGCGCCAGCAGCCCGAGCGGGAGGTCCACAGATACGCAGTATTTT CASSPSGRSTDTQYF
TRBJ1-2 NA TRBD1 TRBV28 TGTGCCAGCAGTTTAGTTGGGGACAGGGTTTCAAGGGACTATGGCTACACCTTC CASSLVGDRVSRDYGYTF
TRBJ2-5 NA NA TRBV5-1 TGCGCCAGCAGCTTAAGGCCACAAGAGACCCAGTACTTC CASSLRPQETQYF
TRBJ1-5 NA TRBD1 TRBV7-9 TGTGCCAGCAGCTCCGGGACAGGGTTCGTTCAGCCCCAGCATTTT CASSSGTGFVQPQHF
TRBJ1-3 NA NA TRBV6-5 TGTGCCAGCACCGACCTCGGGGGCTCTGGAAACACCATATATTTT CASTDLGGSGNTIYF
TRBJ2-7 NA NA TRBV28 TGTGCCAGCAGTCCACGCGGACGGGGGTCCTACGAGCAGTACTTC CASSPRGRGSYEQYF
TRBJ2-7 NA TRBD2 TRBV6-1 TGTGCCAGCAACGGACTAGCGGGAGCCTTGGACGAGCAGTACTTC CASNGLAGALDEQYF
TRBJ1-2 NA TRBD1 TRBV29-1 TGCAGCGTCGGGGACAGACACAACTATGGCTACACCTTC CSVGDRHNYGYTF
TRBJ1-2 few NA TRBV6-6 TGTGCCAGCAGTTACGCAGGGAACTATGGCTACACCTTC CASSYAGNYGYTF
TRBJ2-5 few NA TRBV5-1 TGCGCCAGCAGCTTGGGAGGCCTTCAAGAGACCCAGTACTTC CASSLGGLQETQYF
TRBJ1-4 NA NA TRBV4-3 TGCGCCAGCAGCCAAGATTCACGGACTAATGAAAAACTGTTTTTT CASSQDSRTNEKLFF
TRBJ1-1 NA TRBD1 TRBV5-1 TGCGCCAGCAGCTTGGGACAGGGAGGAGAAGCTTTCTTT CASSLGQGGEAFF
TRBJ2-3 NA TRBD1 TRBV11-2 TGTGCCAGCAGCTTGACACAGGGGCTTAGCACAGATACGCAGTATTTT CASSLTQGLSTDTQYF
TRBJ2-5 once NA TRBV5-1 TGCGCCAGCAGCTTCACCCGGGATCGCTTGGAGACCCAGTACTTC CASSFTRDRLETQYF
TRBJ2-7 NA NA TRBV5-1 TGCGCCAGCAGCTTGGCACCGTGGGTGATCGAGCAGTACTTC CASSLAPWVIEQYF
TRBJ2-6 NA NA TRBV28 TGTGCCAGCAGTCTGTCGCAGCCCTCTGGGGCCAACGTCCTGACTTTC CASSLSQPSGANVLTF
TRBJ2-3 NA NA TRBV2 TGTGCCAGTGGTAATGAGGCGTCTCCTTCCACAGATACGCAGTATTTT CASGNEASPSTDTQYF
TRBJ2-7 NA NA TRBV14 TGTGCCAGCAGCCAAGGACTAGCCTACGAGCAGTACTTC CASSQGLAYEQYF
TRBJ1-2 NA NA TRBV6-5 TGTGCCAGCAGTTACTCTTCTAACTATGGCTACACCTTC CASSYSSNYGYTF
TRBJ1-3 once TRBD1 TRBV30 TGTGCCTGGAGCCCTTGGGAGGGACAGGGTCCTGGAAACACCATATATTTT CAWSPWEGQGPGNTIYF
TRBJ1-4 NA NA TRBV4-1 TGCGCCAGCAGCCAAGTCTACGGGTTTAATGAAAAACTGTTTTTT CASSQVYGFNEKLFF
TRBJ2-7 once NA TRBV29-1 TGCAGCGTAGTTGTACATGAGGCCAGTCTCTCCTACGAGCAGTACTTC CSVVVHEASLSYEQYF
TRBJ1-1 NA NA TRBV7-2 TGTGCCAGCAGCTTAGCGGGAGGGGAACGGTTGAACACTGAAGCTTTCTTT CASSLAGGERLNTEAFF
TRBJ1-1 NA NA TRBV5-1 TGCGCCAGCAGCCGTCAACAGGCGACTGAAGCTTTCTTT CASSRQQATEAFF
TRBJ2-2 NA TRBD1 TRBV7-8 TGTGCCAGCAGCCCCCGAGCCGGGACAGGGTCCGGGGAGCTGTTTTTT CASSPRAGTGSGELFF
TRBJ1-4 NA TRBD1 TRBV30 TGTGCCTCTAACAGGGGGTCCCATGAAAAACTGTTTTTT CASNRGSHEKLFF
TRBJ1-6 few NA TRBV5-6 TGTGCCAGCAGCTTGGGAGCCGGGCCCCTCCACTTT CASSLGAGPLHF
TRBJ1-1 NA NA TRBV2 TGTGCCAGCAGTCCTCGAAGGGAAAACACTGAAGCTTTCTTT CASSPRRENTEAFF
TRBJ1-2 NA NA TRBV7-8 TGTGCCAGCAGCTTAGTTACGTATGGCTACACCTTC CASSLVTYGYTF
TRBJ1-2 NA NA TRBV7-9 TGTGCCAGCAGCTTAGGCACGGGACTTGCTAACTATGGCTACACCTTC CASSLGTGLANYGYTF